This passage covers 8 T cell receptor beta chains from one sample sequenced in a study of blood T cell repertoires in COVID-19. Data came from immunoSEQ multiplex PCR; TCRdb stores just in-frame clones and leaves some out. The sample lists about 310,000 clones; approximately 90% were seen once. Material for sequencing was PBMCs or T cells enriched from blood (not recorded which). These receptors all stem from a woman in her 40s who had recovered from COVID-19.

This chain connects TRBV23-1 to TRBJ2-7; 9 nucleotides agree with TRBD1. TRBV23-1 is identified as an open reading frame with a role that is uncertain. J was trimmed by 3 bases and V by 5 bases; bases with no gene match: 20. The CDR3 totals 19 residues. The CDR3 loop is CASSREDRGVISPDYEQYF. The CDR3 coding sequence is TGCGCCAGCAGTAGGGAGGACAGGGGAGTCATTAGCCCCGACTACGAGCAGTACTTC.

The V gene is TRBV29-1, the J gene TRBJ1-1, with TRBD1 as a possible D gene (6 bases). The CDR3 is 15 residues long. The V gene lost 6 bases and the J gene lost 1 base, with 18 bases spanning the gap. Germline V CDR1 and CDR2: SQVTM, ANQGSEA. CDR3 sequence: CSVGMGHRPNTEAFF. The CDR3 coding sequence is TGCAGCGTCGGTATGGGACATCGGCCGAACACTGAAGCTTTCTTT.

The chain carries TRBV7-2 and TRBJ2-1, with D perhaps TRBD2 (6 bases). The CDR3 contains 16 residues. The V gene lost 1 base and the J gene lost 0 bases, with 10 bases spanning the gap. Per the germline V gene, CDR1 is SGHTA and CDR2 is FQGNSA. The CDR3 loop is CASSLVGGNSYNEQFF. CDR3 DNA: TGTGCCAGCAGCTTAGTAGGCGGGAACTCCTACAATGAGCAGTTCTTC.

This chain uses TRBV18 with TRBJ1-6; perhaps TRBD1 as D (5 bases). The CDR3 loop spans 13 amino acids. Trimming took 6 bases from V and 6 from J, leaving 9 bases between them. CDR1 KGHSH and CDR2 LQKENI come from the germline V gene. In nucleotides, the CDR3 is TGTGCCAGCTCCATAGACAGTAATTCACCCCTCCACTTT. Its protein is CASSIDSNSPLHF.

J is TRBJ2-2 and V is TRBV11-2; perhaps TRBD1 as D (5 bases). Germline V gene sequence: CDR1 SGHAT, CDR2 FQNNGV. Trimming stripped 4 bases from V and 9 bases from J, with 9 bases between. CDR3 size: 12 residues. The chain's CDR3 is CASSSQDRELFF. The CDR3 DNA reads as TGTGCCAGCAGCTCCCAGGACAGGGAGCTGTTTTTT.

The genes are TRBV4-3 and TRBJ1-1, with 7 bases that match TRBD1. V gave up 1 base and J gave up 3 bases; unmatched junction bases: 8. The CDR3 runs 16 residues. Germline V CDR1 and CDR2: LGHNA, YSLEER. CDR3 amino acids: CASSQAPGGGYTEAFF. DNA for the CDR3: TGCGCCAGCAGCCAAGCCCCAGGGGGAGGATACACTGAAGCTTTCTTT.

This chain links TRBV5-8 with TRBJ2-6; TRBD1 agrees at 9 bases. Germline CDR1 reads SGHTS; CDR2 reads YDEGEE. Trimming removed 3 bases from V and 0 bases from J; junction bases left unmatched: 7. This CDR3 comprises 18 residues. The CDR3 spells CASSSGDRAISGANVLTF. CDR3 bases: TGTGCCAGCAGCTCGGGGGACAGGGCGATCTCTGGGGCCAACGTCCTGACTTTC.

The chain is built from TRBV30 and TRBJ2-1; TRBD1 agrees at 7 bases. Germline values: CDR1 GTSNPN, CDR2 SVGIG (reference sequence). The CDR3 spans 15 residues. The ends lost 2 bases at V and 4 bases at J; junction bases unmatched: 8. CDR3 loop: CAWSFPGQRYNEQFF. CDR3 DNA: TGTGCCTGGAGTTTTCCGGGACAGCGATACAATGAGCAGTTCTTC. Looking up the rest from reference TRBV30 and TRBJ2-1 gives the full variable domain: SQTIHQWPATLVQPVGSPLSLECTVEGTSNPNLYWYRQAAGRGLQLLFYSVGIGQISSEVPQNLSASRPQDRQFILSSKKLLLSDSGFYLCAWSFPGQRYNEQFFGPGTRLTVL.